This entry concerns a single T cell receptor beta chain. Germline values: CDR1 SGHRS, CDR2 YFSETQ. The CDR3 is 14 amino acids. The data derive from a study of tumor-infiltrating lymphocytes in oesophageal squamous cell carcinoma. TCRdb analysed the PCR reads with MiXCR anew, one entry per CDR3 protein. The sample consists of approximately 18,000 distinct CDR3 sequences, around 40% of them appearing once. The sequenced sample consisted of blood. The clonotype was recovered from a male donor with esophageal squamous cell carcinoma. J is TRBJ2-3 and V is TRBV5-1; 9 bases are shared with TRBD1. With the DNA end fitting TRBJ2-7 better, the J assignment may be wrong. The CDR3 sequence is CASSIDRGKYEQYF. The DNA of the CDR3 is TGCGCCAGCAGCATTGACAGGGGGAAGTACGAGCAGTACTTC.